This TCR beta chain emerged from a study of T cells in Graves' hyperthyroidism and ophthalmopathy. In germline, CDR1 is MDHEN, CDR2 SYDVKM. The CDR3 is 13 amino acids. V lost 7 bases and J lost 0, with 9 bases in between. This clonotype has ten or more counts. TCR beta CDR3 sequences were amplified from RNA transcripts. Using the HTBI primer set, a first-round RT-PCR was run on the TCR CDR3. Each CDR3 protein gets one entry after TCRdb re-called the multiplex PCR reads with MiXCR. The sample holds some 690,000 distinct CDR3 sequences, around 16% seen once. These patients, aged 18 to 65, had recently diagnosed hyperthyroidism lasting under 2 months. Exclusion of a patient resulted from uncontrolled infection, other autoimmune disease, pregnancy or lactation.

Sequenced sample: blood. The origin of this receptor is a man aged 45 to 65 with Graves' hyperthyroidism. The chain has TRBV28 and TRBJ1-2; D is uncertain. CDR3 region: CASNNRTNYGYTF. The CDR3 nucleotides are TGTGCCAGCAATAACAGAACTAACTATGGCTACACCTTC.